The 32 T cell receptor beta chains given below trace back to one sample, sequenced in a study of blood T cells in healthy people across ages. Together with a sample-barcoded 5' primer, a J-beta primer mix was included in a second PCR lasting roughly 7 to 11 cycles. TCRdb recomputed calls from the 5' RACE reads with MiXCR, one row per CDR3 protein. Of more than 650,000 distinct CDR3 sequences in the sample, 50% to 65% are singletons; the top ten hold roughly two fifths. The sequencing sample was made of blood. The receptors stem from a man older than 75 in good health.

This clonotype was seen more than once but under ten times. V and J are TRBV5-1 and TRBJ2-1; D is possibly TRBD1 (6 bases). Germline V gives CDR1 SGHRS, CDR2 YFSETQ. The CDR3 sequence is 15 residues long. V lost 4 bases and J 0 bases, leaving 11 bases between the germline ends. CDR3 loop: CASSTDSVSYNEQFF. The CDR3 DNA reads TGCGCCAGCAGCACGGACAGTGTCTCCTACAATGAGCAGTTCTTC.

This clonotype was observed a few times. The chain uses TRBV5-1 and TRBJ2-3; 8 bases are shared with TRBD2. The ends lost 4 bases at V and 3 bases at J; junction bases unmatched: 7. Germline V lookup: CDR1 SGHRS, CDR2 YFSETQ. The CDR3 runs 15 residues. The CDR3 reads CASSPQTGGTDTQYF. DNA of the CDR3: TGCGCCAGCAGCCCCCAAACGGGGGGGACAGATACGCAGTATTTT.

The chain has TRBV10-3 and TRBJ2-5, with D perhaps TRBD1 (8 bases). V was clipped by 4 bases and J by 1 base, with 13 bases between them. The CDR3 totals 15 residues. CDR1 is ENHRY, CDR2 SYGVKD, per germline. Here the CDR3 reads CAISVTGGVQETQYF. In nucleotides, the CDR3 is TGTGCCATCAGTGTTACAGGGGGGGTCCAAGAGACCCAGTACTTC.

The CDR3 here is CASSSGASYNEQFF. CDR3 nucleotide sequence: TGTGCCAGCAGCTCGGGGGCGTCCTACAATGAGCAGTTCTTC. The V gene is TRBV7-2, the J gene TRBJ2-1; D is tentatively TRBD1 or TRBD2 (6 bases each). Trimming took 4 bases from V and 1 from J, leaving 8 bases between them. Germline-derived CDR1 and CDR2 are SGHTA and FQGNSA. The length of the CDR3 is 14 residues.

CDR3 amino acids: CASSFMTGYNEQFF. The CDR3 DNA reads as TGTGCCAGCAGTTTTATGACAGGGTACAATGAGCAGTTCTTC. The chain carries TRBV12-3 or TRBV12-4 and TRBJ2-1; TRBD1 agrees at 7 bases. This CDR3 has 14 amino acids. The J segment lost 4 bases and the V segment lost 3 bases, leaving 3 bases of the junction unmatched.

This clonotype was observed a handful of times. CDR3: CASSSGTREGETQYF. As DNA, the CDR3 is TGTGCCAGCAGCTCCGGGACTAGGGAGGGTGAGACCCAGTACTTC. The V gene is TRBV7-2, the J gene TRBJ2-5; 8 bases fit TRBD2. Trimming cost V 4 bases and J 5 bases; bases outside gene matches: 9. Germline assignment: CDR1 SGHTA and CDR2 FQGNSA. The CDR3 has 15 amino acids.

The gene calls are TRBV10-2 and TRBJ1-2; D might be TRBD1 (6 bases). This CDR3 is 15 amino acids long. Germline V lookup: CDR1 WSHSY, CDR2 SAAADI. V was pared by 4 bases and J by 4 bases, with 16 bases between. DNA for the CDR3: TGCGCCAGCAGTGTAGAGGCAGGGGATTTCTATGGCTACACCTTC. Translated, it gives CASSVEAGDFYGYTF.

Only a few counts were recorded for this clonotype. The J gene is TRBJ2-5, the V gene TRBV6-5, with D possibly TRBD1 on 6 matching bases. Germline CDR1 and CDR2: MNHEY and SVGAGI. Between the trimmed V and J ends, which lost 4 bases and 8 bases, there was a span of 17 bases. CDR3 length: 14 amino acids. The CDR3 region has the DNA TGTGCCAGCAGTTTACAGGGCCCTCATCCTACCCAGTACTTC. It codes for CASSLQGPHPTQYF.

V is TRBV6-2 or TRBV6-3 and J is TRBJ2-1; no reliable D call. Germline V lookup: CDR1 MNHEY, CDR2 SVGEGT. V was shortened by 2 bases and J by 3 bases, with 11 bases between the two germline ends. The CDR3 sequence is 15 residues long. CDR3 DNA sequence: TGTGCCAGCAGTTACGGCTGGGCCGGCTACAATGAGCAGTTCTTC. As protein: CASSYGWAGYNEQFF.

The chain uses TRBV27 and TRBJ1-1, with 8 bases lining up with TRBD1. Germline assignment: CDR1 MNHEY and CDR2 SMNVEV (reference sequence). The V gene end was trimmed by 3 bases and the J gene end by 5 bases; junction bases not matched to a gene: 5. The length of the CDR3 is 14 residues. The CDR3 region is CASSFAGGATEAFF. In DNA form, the CDR3 reads TGTGCCAGCAGTTTCGCAGGGGGCGCGACTGAAGCTTTCTTT.

CDR3 amino acids: CASSKILGGRKNNEQFF. The CDR3 bases are TGTGCCAGCAGCAAAATTCTAGGCGGGAGGAAGAACAATGAGCAGTTCTTC. The gene calls are TRBV21-1 and TRBJ2-1; the table's D call TRBD2 went unverified against the DNA. TRBV21-1 is described as a pseudogene. This CDR3 region has 17 residues.

DNA of the CDR3: TGTGCCAGCAGCTTAGGGACTAGACTCACAGATACGCAGTATTTT. This gives the protein CASSLGTRLTDTQYF. The chain uses TRBV7-6 and TRBJ2-3, with 7 bases that match TRBD2. After removal of 1 base from V and 2 bases from J, the junction contained 3 bases not matched to a gene. The germline V gene encodes CDR1 SGHVS and CDR2 FNYEAQ. The CDR3 covers 15 residues.

This chain joins TRBV3-1 and TRBJ1-5; 7 nucleotides agree with TRBD1. The length of the CDR3 is 15 residues. Germline V gene sequence: CDR1 LGHDT, CDR2 YNNKEL (reference sequence). J was trimmed by 6 bases and V by 0 bases; bases with no gene match: 5. The CDR3 is CASSQDRGHSQPQHF. Here the CDR3 DNA reads TGTGCCAGCAGCCAAGATAGGGGGCATAGTCAGCCCCAGCATTTT.

The chain couples TRBV3-1 to TRBJ1-2; TRBD1 matches at 8 bases. This CDR3 contains 15 residues. Looked up from germline, CDR1 is LGHDT and CDR2 is YNNKEL (reference sequence). J was trimmed by 5 bases and V by 6 bases; bases with no gene match: 11. The CDR3 coding sequence is TGTGCCAGCAGACCCCGAGACAGGGGAGGATATGGCTACACCTTC. This sequence encodes CASRPRDRGGYGYTF.

This clonotype was seen a few times. This chain connects TRBV20-1 to TRBJ2-1; 9 positions match TRBD1. From germline, CDR1 is DFQATT and CDR2 SNEGSKA (reference sequence). The CDR3 runs 15 residues. V was pared by 0 bases and J by 6 bases, with 6 bases of the junction left unmatched. The CDR3: CSARDPQGAANEQFF. The CDR3 nucleotides read TGCAGTGCTAGAGATCCACAGGGGGCCGCCAATGAGCAGTTCTTC.

This chain uses TRBV5-1 with TRBJ1-1; TRBD1 matches 11 bases. Per the germline V gene, CDR1 is SGHRS and CDR2 is YFSETQ. The CDR3 sequence is 15 residues long. V trimming: 5 bases; J trimming: 6 bases; junction bases outside the gene matches: 9. The CDR3 DNA reads as TGCGCCAGCAGGAAACCGGGACAGGGGGTTCCTGAAGCTTTCTTT. Translated, it gives CASRKPGQGVPEAFF.

This chain connects TRBV6-2 or TRBV6-3 to TRBJ2-1, with 15 bases matching TRBD2. This CDR3 region has 16 residues. V was pared by 6 bases and J by 6 bases, with 6 bases of the junction left unmatched. CDR1 is MNHEY and CDR2 is SVGEGT in the germline V gene. CDR3 protein: CASSPGLAGGINEQFF. The CDR3 nucleotides are TGTGCCAGCAGCCCCGGACTAGCGGGAGGGATCAATGAGCAGTTCTTC.

The chain employs TRBV20-1 and TRBJ1-2, with a tentative D call TRBD1 (5 bases). Looked up from germline, CDR1 is DFQATT and CDR2 is SNEGSKA (reference sequence). V was shortened by 0 bases and J by 5 bases, with 16 bases between the two germline ends. The length of the CDR3 is 15 residues. CDR3 coding DNA: TGCAGTGCTAGAGATGTGTCAGGGAAAGAGTATGGCTACACCTTC. Its translation is CSARDVSGKEYGYTF.

This clonotype appeared a single time. J is TRBJ1-5 and V is TRBV6-2 or TRBV6-3; D remains ambiguous. Trimming took off 5 bases at V and 11 bases at J, with 13 bases between the two ends. Germline V gene data show CDR1 as MNHEY and CDR2 as SVGEGT. The CDR3 runs 12 residues. CDR3 sequence reads: CASSPRAGAQHF. For the CDR3, the DNA is TGTGCCAGCAGTCCCCGGGCGGGAGCCCAGCATTTT.

In its sample, this clonotype was seen once. The chain uses TRBV20-1 and TRBJ2-7, with D perhaps matching TRBD2 (5 bases). With 2 bases removed from V and 2 bases from J, the gap between germline ends came to 16 bases. This CDR3 is built from 15 residues. CDR1 is DFQATT, CDR2 SNEGSKA, per germline (reference sequence). In nucleotides, the CDR3 is TGCAGTGCTAGACCCAGGACGGAGGAGACCTACGAGCAGTACTTC. This gives the protein CSARPRTEETYEQYF.

The chain recombines TRBV28 with TRBJ2-7; D may be TRBD2 (5 bases). Trimming removed 9 bases at V and 2 bases at J, with 17 bases between. CDR3 length: 14 residues. Germline V gives CDR1 MDHEN, CDR2 SYDVKM. This CDR3 reads CASSLWRVAYEQYF. CDR3 coding DNA: TGTGCCAGTTCCCTTTGGCGGGTTGCCTACGAGCAGTACTTC.

This rearrangement joins TRBV6-2 or TRBV6-3 to TRBJ1-5; no clear D gene. This CDR3 spans 14 amino acids. CDR1 is MNHEY and CDR2 is SVGEGT in the germline V gene. Trimming shortened V by 1 base and J by 7 bases, and 11 bases separated the two germline ends. The CDR3 coding sequence is TGTGCCAGCAGTTACTTCACAACGGGACAGCCCCAGCATTTT. Protein sequence: CASSYFTTGQPQHF.

In this sample, this clonotype turned up a few times. The V call is TRBV6-5, the J call TRBJ2-5, with D possibly being TRBD1 or TRBD2 (5 bases each). V was clipped by 0 bases and J by 3 bases, with 11 bases between them. The CDR3 runs to 15 residues. In germline, CDR1 is MNHEY, CDR2 SVGAGI. CDR3 DNA: TGTGCCAGCAGTTACTCGGGGGACGGCAAAGAGACCCAGTACTTC. Its translation is CASSYSGDGKETQYF.

This clonotype was found once. This CDR3 reads CASSQDWSSDEQFF. In nucleotides, the CDR3 is TGTGCCAGCAGCCAAGATTGGAGTTCGGACGAGCAGTTCTTC. V usage is TRBV3-1 and J usage is TRBJ2-1; the D is unclear. The germline V and J ends were trimmed by 0 bases and 10 bases, with 13 bases remaining between them. This CDR3 region has 14 residues. CDR1 LGHDT and CDR2 YNNKEL come from the germline V gene (reference sequence).

This chain uses TRBV5-1 with TRBJ2-5; 11 nucleotides agree with TRBD1. With V trimmed by 2 bases and J by 11 bases, 11 bases remained unmatched. CDR1 and CDR2 (germline): SGHRS, YFSETQ. The CDR3 contains 15 residues. The CDR3 protein is CASSFRDRGSNEQYF. The CDR3 coding sequence is TGCGCCAGCAGCTTCCGGGACAGGGGGTCTAATGAGCAGTACTTC.

The rearrangement links TRBV7-9 to TRBJ2-4; no firm D call. This CDR3 contains 11 residues. V was trimmed by 7 bases and J by 5 bases, leaving 6 bases between them. Germline CDR1 and CDR2: SEHNR and FQNEAQ (reference sequence). The CDR3 DNA reads TGTGCCAGCAAGGCCCAAAACATTCAGTACTTC. Its translation is CASKAQNIQYF.

This clonotype has a handful of counts. The rearrangement links TRBV11-2 to TRBJ2-1; D not resolved. Germline V gives CDR1 SGHAT, CDR2 FQNNGV. The V end lost 3 bases, the J end lost 5 bases, and 17 bases lay between the germline ends. CDR3 length: 16 residues. The CDR3 protein is CASSFYSGARDNEQFF. The CDR3 coding sequence is TGTGCCAGCAGCTTCTATTCCGGTGCTAGAGACAATGAGCAGTTCTTC.

This clonotype was picked up a small number of times. The chain is built from TRBV20-1 and TRBJ2-4; 12 nucleotides line up with TRBD2. The J call is uncertain, as TRBJ2-7 better fits the DNA end. The CDR3 sequence is 14 residues long. Germline CDR1 and CDR2: DFQATT and SNEGSKA (reference sequence). The CDR3 region has the DNA TGCAGTGCTAGAGATGGGACTAGCGGGTACGAGCAGTACTTC. Encoded protein: CSARDGTSGYEQYF.

The chain employs TRBV14 and TRBJ2-3; D tentatively fits TRBD1 or TRBD2 (5 bases each). Germline loops: CDR1 SGHDN, CDR2 FVKESK. CDR3 length: 17 residues. Trimming left V 0 bases short and J 3 bases short, with 16 bases between. CDR3 sequence: CASSQDRAGRLTDTQYF. The CDR3, as DNA: TGTGCCAGCAGCCAAGATCGAGCAGGGAGATTGACAGATACGCAGTATTTT.

V is TRBV6-6 and J is TRBJ2-7, with D uncertain. The germline V gene has CDR1 MNHNY and CDR2 SVGAGI (reference sequence). The CDR3 consists of 10 residues. Trimming pared 0 bases from V and 10 bases from J, leaving 4 bases between. The CDR3 region is CASSYSFQYF. For the CDR3, the DNA is TGTGCCAGCAGTTACTCTTTTCAGTACTTC.

This clonotype came up once. The J gene is TRBJ2-3, the V gene TRBV20-1, with 14 bases that match TRBD2. V lost 0 bases to trimming and J lost 14 bases; unmatched junction nucleotides: 16. CDR1 and CDR2 (germline): DFQATT, SNEGSKA (reference sequence). This CDR3 spans 17 amino acids. As DNA, the CDR3 is TGCAGTGCTAGAGACTCCGGGACTAGCGGGAGTCCCAGATACGCGTATTTT. Protein: CSARDSGTSGSPRYAYF.

A word on this clonotype: A much bigger clone sits one base away, suggesting this may be a read error. This rearrangement joins TRBV20-1 to TRBJ2-7, with 16 bases aligning to TRBD2. Germline loops: CDR1 DFQATT, CDR2 SNEGSKA (reference sequence). The CDR3 is 17 residues long. The CDR3 coding sequence is TGCAGTGCTAGAGTCCCGGGACTAGCGGGAGGGAGCTACGTGCAGTACTTC. As protein: CSARVPGLAGGSYVQYF.